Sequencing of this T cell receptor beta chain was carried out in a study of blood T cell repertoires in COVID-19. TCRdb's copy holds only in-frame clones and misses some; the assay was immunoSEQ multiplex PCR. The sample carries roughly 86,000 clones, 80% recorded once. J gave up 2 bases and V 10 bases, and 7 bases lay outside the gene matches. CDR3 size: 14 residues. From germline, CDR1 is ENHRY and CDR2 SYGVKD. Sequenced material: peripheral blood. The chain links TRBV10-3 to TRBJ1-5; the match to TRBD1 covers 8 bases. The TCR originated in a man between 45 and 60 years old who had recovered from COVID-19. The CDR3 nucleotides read TGTGCCAGCCAAGGGGGACAGGGCAATCAGCCCCAGCATTTT. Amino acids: CASQGGQGNQPQHF.